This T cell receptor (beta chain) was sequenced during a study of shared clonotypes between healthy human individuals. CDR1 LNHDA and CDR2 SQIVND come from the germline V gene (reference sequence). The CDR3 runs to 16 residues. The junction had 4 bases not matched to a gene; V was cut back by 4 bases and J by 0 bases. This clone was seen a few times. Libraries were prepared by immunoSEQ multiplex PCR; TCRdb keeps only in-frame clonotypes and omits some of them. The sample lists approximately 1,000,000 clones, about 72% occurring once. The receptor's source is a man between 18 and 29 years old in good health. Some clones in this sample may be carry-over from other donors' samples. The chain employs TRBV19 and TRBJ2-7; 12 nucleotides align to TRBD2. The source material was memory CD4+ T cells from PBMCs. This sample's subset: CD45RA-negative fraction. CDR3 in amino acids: CASSTGLAGPSYEQYF. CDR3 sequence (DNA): TGTGCCAGTAGTACAGGACTAGCGGGGCCCTCCTACGAGCAGTACTTC.